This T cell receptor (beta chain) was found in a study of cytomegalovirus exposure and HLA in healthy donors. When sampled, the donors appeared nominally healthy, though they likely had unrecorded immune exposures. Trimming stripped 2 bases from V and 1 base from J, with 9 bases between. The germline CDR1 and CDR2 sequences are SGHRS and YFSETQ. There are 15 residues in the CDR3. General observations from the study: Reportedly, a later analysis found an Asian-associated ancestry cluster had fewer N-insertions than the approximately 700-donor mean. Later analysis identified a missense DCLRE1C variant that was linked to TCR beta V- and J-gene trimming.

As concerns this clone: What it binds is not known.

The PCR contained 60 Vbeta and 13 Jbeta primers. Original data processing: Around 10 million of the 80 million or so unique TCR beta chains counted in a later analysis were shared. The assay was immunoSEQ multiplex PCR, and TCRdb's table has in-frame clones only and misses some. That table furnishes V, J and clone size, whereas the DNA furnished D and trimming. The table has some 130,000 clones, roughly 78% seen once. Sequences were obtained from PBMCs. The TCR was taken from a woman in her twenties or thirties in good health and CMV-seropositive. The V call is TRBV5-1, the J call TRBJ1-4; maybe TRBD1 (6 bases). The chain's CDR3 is CASSLRGGTNEKLFF. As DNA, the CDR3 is TGCGCCAGCAGCTTACGAGGGGGAACTAATGAAAAACTGTTTTTT.